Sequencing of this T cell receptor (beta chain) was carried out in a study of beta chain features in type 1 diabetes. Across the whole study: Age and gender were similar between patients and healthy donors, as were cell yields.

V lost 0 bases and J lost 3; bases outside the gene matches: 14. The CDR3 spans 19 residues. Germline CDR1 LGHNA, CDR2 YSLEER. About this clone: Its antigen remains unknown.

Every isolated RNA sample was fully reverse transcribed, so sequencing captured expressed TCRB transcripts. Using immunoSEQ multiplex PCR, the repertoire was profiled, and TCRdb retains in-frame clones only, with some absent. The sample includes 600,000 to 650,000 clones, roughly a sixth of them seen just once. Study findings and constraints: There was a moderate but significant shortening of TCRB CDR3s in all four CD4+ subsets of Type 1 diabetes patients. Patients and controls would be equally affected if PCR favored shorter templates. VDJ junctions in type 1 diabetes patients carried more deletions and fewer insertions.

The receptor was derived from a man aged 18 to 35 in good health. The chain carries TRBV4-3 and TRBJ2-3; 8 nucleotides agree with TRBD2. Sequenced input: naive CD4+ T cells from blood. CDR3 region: CASSQDLNGGGRHTDTQYF. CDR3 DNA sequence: TGCGCCAGCAGCCAAGATCTCAATGGAGGCGGGAGGCATACAGATACGCAGTATTTT.